Each of the 10 T cell receptor beta chains below was sequenced from the same sample in a study of graft-versus-host responses after intestinal transplantation. Their target antigens are unknown. The table came from immunoSEQ multiplex PCR; TCRdb's copy has only in-frame clones and leaves some out. Among 85,000 to 90,000 clones listed, roughly 89% were seen once. Sequenced here: unstimulated CD4+ T cells sorted from spleen or lymph node cells, sampled before intestinal transplant. The source of these receptors is a human donor who received an intestinal transplant.

This chain's CDR3 is CASSPRVDLYNNEQFF. The CDR3 nucleotides read TGTGCCAGCAGTCCACGCGTGGACTTGTACAATAATGAGCAGTTCTTC. This chain uses TRBV27 with TRBJ2-1; D perhaps matches TRBD2 (5 bases). Trimming took off 5 bases at V and 7 bases at J, with 21 bases between the two ends. Germline assignment: CDR1 MNHEY and CDR2 SMNVEV (reference sequence). CDR3 length: 16 amino acids.

The chain couples TRBV6-5 to TRBJ2-5; D perhaps matches TRBD2 (5 bases). The CDR3 contains 12 residues. Between the trimmed V and J ends, which lost 5 bases and 12 bases, there was a span of 16 bases. Germline V gene data show CDR1 as MNHEY and CDR2 as SVGAGI. Written as DNA, the CDR3 is TGTGCCAGCAGTGATTTGGGCGGGTTCGAGTACTTC. Translating it yields CASSDLGGFEYF.

The DNA for the CDR3 is TGTGCCAGCAGCTTAAGGGCTTACTCTGGAAACACCATATATTTT. This gives the protein CASSLRAYSGNTIYF. The J gene is TRBJ1-3, the V gene TRBV7-2, with D unresolved. This CDR3 region has 15 residues. Trimming stripped 2 bases from V and 0 bases from J, with 8 bases between. The V gene's germline CDR1 is SGHTA and CDR2 FQGNSA.

The genes are TRBV6-1 and TRBJ1-1; TRBD1 matches 8 bases. Trimming took 3 bases from V and 0 from J; bases not matched to a gene: 0. This CDR3 region has 14 residues. Germline values: CDR1 MNHNS, CDR2 SASEGT. The CDR3 spells CASSEDRVNTEAFF. In DNA, the CDR3 is TGTGCCAGCAGTGAGGACAGGGTGAACACTGAAGCTTTCTTT.

The gene calls are TRBV4-2 and TRBJ2-1, with 12 bases lining up with TRBD2. Per the germline V gene, CDR1 is LGHNA and CDR2 is YNFKEQ. The CDR3 has 17 residues. The trim removed 4 bases at V and 1 base at J, leaving 5 bases unmatched. In DNA form, the CDR3 reads TGTGCCAGCAGCCCAGGGACTAGCGGGCGGTCCTACAATGAGCAGTTCTTC. It translates to CASSPGTSGRSYNEQFF.

The rearrangement joins TRBV5-5 to TRBJ2-1; TRBD2 might be the D (7 bases). The CDR3 has 13 residues. From germline, CDR1 is SGHKS and CDR2 YYEKEE (reference sequence). Deletions cut 3 bases from V and 7 bases from J, with 11 bases between. DNA for the CDR3: TGTGCCAGCAGCTGGGCGGGGGCAAATGAGCAGTTCTTC. Translating gives CASSWAGANEQFF.

J is TRBJ1-2 and V is TRBV19; possibly TRBD1 for D (5 bases). CDR3 length equals 12 residues. Trimming removed 9 bases from V and 8 bases from J, with 16 bases in between. The germline V gene has CDR1 LNHDA and CDR2 SQIVND (reference sequence). The CDR3 region is CASRREGLGYTF. CDR3 bases: TGTGCCAGCCGCAGGGAGGGGTTAGGCTACACCTTC.

The V and J genes are TRBV11-3 and TRBJ1-2; D perhaps matches TRBD1 (5 bases). V dropped 5 bases and J dropped 1 base, with 14 bases sitting between them. The germline CDR1 and CDR2 sequences are SGHNT and YENEEA. This CDR3 spans 15 amino acids. CDR3 nucleotides: TGTGCCAGCAGCCCGGGACCGGGAGTTAACTATGGCTACACCTTC. This translates into CASSPGPGVNYGYTF.

V usage is TRBV2 and J usage is TRBJ1-1, with D possibly being TRBD1 (6 bases). Between the trimmed V and J ends, which lost 5 bases and 6 bases, there was a span of 16 bases. Germline CDR1 reads SNHLY; CDR2 reads FYNNEI. The CDR3 has 14 residues. The CDR3 bases are TGTGCCAGCAGTAAACCCCCCGGGACACCTGAAGCTTTCTTT. Translating gives CASSKPPGTPEAFF. The entire variable domain, with the rest obtained from reference TRBV2 and TRBJ1-1, is as follows: EPEVTQTPSHQVTQMGQEVILRCVPISNHLYFYWYRQILGQKVEFLVSFYNNEISEKSEIFDDQFSVERPDGSNFTLKIRSTKLEDSAMYFCASSKPPGTPEAFFGQGTRLTVV.

This chain uses TRBV5-1 with TRBJ2-3; 14 nucleotides agree with TRBD2. Germline trimming cut 4 bases from V and 1 base from J; bases unmatched to any gene: 5. This CDR3 contains 17 residues. Per germline, CDR1 SGHRS and CDR2 YFSETQ. CDR3 region: CASSIPGLAGGTDTQYF. CDR3 nucleotide sequence: TGCGCCAGCAGCATCCCGGGACTAGCGGGGGGCACAGATACGCAGTATTTT.